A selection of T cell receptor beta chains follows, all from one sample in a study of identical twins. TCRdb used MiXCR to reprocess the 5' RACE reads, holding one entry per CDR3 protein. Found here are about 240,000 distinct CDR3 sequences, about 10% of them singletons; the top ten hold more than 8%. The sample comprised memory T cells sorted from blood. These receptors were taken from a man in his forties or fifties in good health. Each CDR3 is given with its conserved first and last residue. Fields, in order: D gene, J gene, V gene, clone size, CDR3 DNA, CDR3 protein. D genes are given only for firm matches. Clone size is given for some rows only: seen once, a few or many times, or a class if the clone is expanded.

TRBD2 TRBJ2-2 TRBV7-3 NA TGTGCCAGCAGCTTAAAGGTCCCTAGCGGGAGAGGAACCGGGGAGCTGTTTTTT CASSLKVPSGRGTGELFF
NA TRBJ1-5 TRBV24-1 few TGTGCCACCAGTGATGCGCTCGGTCAGCCCCAGCATTTT CATSDALGQPQHF
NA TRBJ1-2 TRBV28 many TGTGCCAGCAGTTCAGACGTCGGGATCTATGGCTACACCTTC CASSSDVGIYGYTF
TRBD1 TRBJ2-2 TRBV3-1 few TGTGCCAGCAGCCAAGGAACGACAGGGGCCACCGGGGAGCTGTTTTTT CASSQGTTGATGELFF
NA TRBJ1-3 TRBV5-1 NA TGCGCCAGCAGCTCCCGGGACGGTGGAAACACCATATATTTT CASSSRDGGNTIYF
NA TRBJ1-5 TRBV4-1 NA TGCGCCAGCAGCCAAACCCATTTAAGAGGCCATCAGCCCCAGCATTTT CASSQTHLRGHQPQHF
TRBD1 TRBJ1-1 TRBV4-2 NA TGTGCCAGCAGCCAAGATTATGTCAGGGGGCGGTCAGCTTTCTTT CASSQDYVRGRSAFF
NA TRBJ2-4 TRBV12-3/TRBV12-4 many TGTGCCAGCAGTTTTGGCAGCGAAAACATTCAGTACTTC CASSFGSENIQYF
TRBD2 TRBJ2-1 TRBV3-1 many TGTGCCAGCAGCCAAGGGGGGGGAGGCAATGAGCAGTTCTTC CASSQGGGGNEQFF
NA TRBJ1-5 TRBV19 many TGTGCCAGTAGTAGGGTTTCGAGCAATCAGCCCCAGCATTTT CASSRVSSNQPQHF
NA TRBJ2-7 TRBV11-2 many TGTGCCAGCAGCCCTCAAAGGGCCTACGAGCAGTACTTC CASSPQRAYEQYF
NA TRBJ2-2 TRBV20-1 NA TGCAGTGCTCCCGGTCTCGCGGGTTACACCGGGGAGCTGTTTTTT CSAPGLAGYTGELFF
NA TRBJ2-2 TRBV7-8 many TGTGCCAGCAGCTTAGGACGGCGCCGGGGGGAGCTGTTTTTT CASSLGRRRGELFF
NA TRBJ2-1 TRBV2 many TGTGCCAGCAGTGAGCTAAAGGGGCTTCGGGACAATGAGCAGTTCTTC CASSELKGLRDNEQFF
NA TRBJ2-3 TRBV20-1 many TGCAGTGCCCCTACGGCCACAGATACGCAGTATTTT CSAPTATDTQYF
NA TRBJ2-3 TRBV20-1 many TGCAGTGCTAGAGATCCCCCGTTATATACGCAGTATTTT CSARDPPLYTQYF
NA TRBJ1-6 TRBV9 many TGTGCCAGCAGCGTAGATCCGGGTTCACCCCTCCACTTT CASSVDPGSPLHF
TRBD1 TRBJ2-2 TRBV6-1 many TGTGCCAGCAGTGAAGGACAGGGGAGGACCGGGGAGCTGTTTTTT CASSEGQGRTGELFF
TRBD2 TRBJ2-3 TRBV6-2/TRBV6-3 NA TGTGCCAGCAGTTACTCGTCTTACGGGAGGGCCGGGACAGATACGCAGTATTTT CASSYSSYGRAGTDTQYF
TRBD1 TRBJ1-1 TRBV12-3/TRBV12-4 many TGTGCCAGCAGTTTGACAGGGGATAACACTGAAGCTTTCTTT CASSLTGDNTEAFF
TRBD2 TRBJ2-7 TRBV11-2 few TGTGCCAGCAGCTTAGATCTTCTAGCGGGAGTCTACGAGCAGTACTTC CASSLDLLAGVYEQYF
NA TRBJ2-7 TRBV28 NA TGTGCCAGCAGTAAAGACCGACTAGTCGAGCAGTACTTC CASSKDRLVEQYF
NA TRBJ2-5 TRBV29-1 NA TGCAGCGTTCTTGCAGTCCAAGAGACCCAGTACTTC CSVLAVQETQYF
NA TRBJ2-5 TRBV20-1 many TGCAGTGCTAGTACCTCAGGGTTGGAGACCCAGTACTTC CSASTSGLETQYF
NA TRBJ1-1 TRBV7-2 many TGTGCCAGCAGCTTATTCCTCCGGGACGGGAACACTGAAGCTTTCTTT CASSLFLRDGNTEAFF
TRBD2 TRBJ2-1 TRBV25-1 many TGTGCCAGCAGACTAGCGGGTCATTACAATGAGCAGTTCTTC CASRLAGHYNEQFF
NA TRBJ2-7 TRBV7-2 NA TGTGCCAGCAGCTTAGGCAGACAGGCCCCCCTCCAGCAGTACTTC CASSLGRQAPLQQYF
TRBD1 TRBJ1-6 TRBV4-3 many TGCGCCAGCAGCCAAGTATTTCTAGGGGACAGGGGACTTTCACCCCTCCACTTT CASSQVFLGDRGLSPLHF
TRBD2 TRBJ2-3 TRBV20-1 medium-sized TGCAGTGCTACGGGACTAGCGAAGAGCACAGATACGCAGTATTTT CSATGLAKSTDTQYF
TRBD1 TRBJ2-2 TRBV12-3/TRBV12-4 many TGTGCCAGCAGCTCACCAACAGGGGCGGCCGGGGAGCTGTTTTTT CASSSPTGAAGELFF
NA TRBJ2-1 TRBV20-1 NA TGCAGTGCTAGTAATCGGGGCGATGAGCAGTTCTTC CSASNRGDEQFF
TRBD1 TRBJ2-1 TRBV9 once TGTGCCAGCAGCCCTCGACAGGGGGCTGGTTTAAATGAGCAGTTCTTC CASSPRQGAGLNEQFF
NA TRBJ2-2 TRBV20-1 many TGCAGTGCTAGCCCGGGGGGCTGGGGCACCGGGGAGCTGTTTTTT CSASPGGWGTGELFF
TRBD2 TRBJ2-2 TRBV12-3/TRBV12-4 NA TGTGCCAGCAGTTTTAGCGGGAGTGACGGGGAGCTGTTTTTT CASSFSGSDGELFF
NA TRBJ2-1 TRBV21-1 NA TGTGCCAGCAGCAAAGAACAGGAACTAGCGGGAGACAATGAGCAGTTCTTC CASSKEQELAGDNEQFF
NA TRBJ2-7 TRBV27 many TGTGCCAGCAGTTTATCGGGGGCTAAGCAGTACTTC CASSLSGAKQYF
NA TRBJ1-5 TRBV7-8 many TGTGCCAGCAGCCCTCAGCCCCAAGTTGACAATCAGCCCCAGCATTTT CASSPQPQVDNQPQHF
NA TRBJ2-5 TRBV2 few TGTGCCACCGGAGGTAGGGGGCAAGAGACCCAGTACTTC CATGGRGQETQYF
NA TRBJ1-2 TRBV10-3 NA TGTGCCATCAGTGATCTCGGGGTAACGCCATATGGCTACACCTTC CAISDLGVTPYGYTF
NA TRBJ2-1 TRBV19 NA TGTGCCAGTAGTATGCCCAGGGGAAGGAATGAGCAGTTCTTC CASSMPRGRNEQFF
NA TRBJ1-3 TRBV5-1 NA TGCGCCAGCAGGACAGGCCGAGGGTCTGGAAACACCATATATTTT CASRTGRGSGNTIYF
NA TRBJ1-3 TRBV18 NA TGTGCCTCACAGCTCACCGGGGCCTCCTCTGGAAACACCATATATTTT CASQLTGASSGNTIYF